Each of the 20 T cell receptor beta chains below was sequenced from the same sample in a study of Graves' ophthalmopathy and Graves' hyperthyroidism. Investigators amplified TCR beta CDR3 regions from RNA transcripts. HTBI-primed RT-PCR formed the first round, and a multiplex PCR formed the second. MiXCR, run by TCRdb on the multiplex PCR reads, gives a single entry per CDR3 protein. Of more than 300,000 distinct CDR3 sequences in the sample, less than 20% were seen once. The material sequenced was peripheral blood. The source of these receptors is a young woman with stable Graves' hyperthyroidism.

Many counts were recorded for this clonotype. This chain links TRBV5-1 with TRBJ1-5, with D possibly TRBD1 on 6 matching bases. V was clipped by 4 bases and J by 0 bases, with 11 bases between them. CDR3 length equals 15 residues. Germline V gives CDR1 SGHRS, CDR2 YFSETQ. As DNA, the CDR3 is TGCGCCAGCAGCCGGACAGTAAATAGCAATCAGCCCCAGCATTTT. It translates to CASSRTVNSNQPQHF.

This clonotype was detected ten times or more. The gene calls are TRBV11-1 and TRBJ1-4; 11 positions agree with TRBD1. Per germline, CDR1 SGHAT and CDR2 FQDESV (reference sequence). V was clipped by 6 bases and J by 8 bases; unmatched bases: 8. This CDR3 comprises 15 residues. The CDR3 region is CASRLRGTGGEKLFF. Here the CDR3 DNA reads TGTGCCAGCAGATTGCGTGGGACAGGGGGAGAAAAACTGTTTTTT.

In this sample, this clonotype turned up many times. The chain links TRBV6-1 to TRBJ2-7; D is possibly TRBD1 (6 bases). Germline lookup yields CDR1 MNHNS and CDR2 SASEGT. Trimming removed 4 bases from V and 2 bases from J, with 9 bases in between. The CDR3 is made up of 13 amino acids. In nucleotides, the CDR3 is TGTGCCAGCAGTGGGACAGCAACCTACGAGCAGTACTTC. This sequence encodes CASSGTATYEQYF.

Many counts were recorded for this clonotype. The chain has TRBV2 and TRBJ2-5, with D hard to call. V was trimmed by 4 bases and J by 2 bases, leaving 8 bases between them. Germline V gene sequence: CDR1 SNHLY, CDR2 FYNNEI. This CDR3 spans 13 amino acids. The CDR3 reads CASSGNTQETQYF. CDR3 nucleotide sequence: TGTGCCAGCAGTGGGAACACTCAAGAGACCCAGTACTTC.

This clonotype was seen a handful of times. The genes are TRBV6-5 and TRBJ2-2; 8 nucleotides align to TRBD1. Trimming removed 0 bases from V and 0 bases from J; junction bases left unmatched: 0. The germline V gene encodes CDR1 MNHEY and CDR2 SVGAGI. The CDR3 runs to 16 residues. CDR3 bases: TGTGCCAGCAGTTACTCGGACAGGGCGAACACCGGGGAGCTGTTTTTT. This sequence encodes CASSYSDRANTGELFF.

This clonotype was picked up many times. The chain joins TRBV20-1 to TRBJ2-5; D is ambiguous. The CDR3 is made up of 12 amino acids. V gave up 6 bases and J gave up 2 bases, with 10 bases separating them. In germline, CDR1 is DFQATT, CDR2 SNEGSKA (reference sequence). DNA of the CDR3: TGCAGTGCGGTCGGTTTGCAAGAGACCCAGTACTTC. Residues: CSAVGLQETQYF.

This clonotype appeared many times. At one end, the junction sequence differs from germline, possibly due to a read error. The chain uses TRBV20-1 and TRBJ1-2; D is unclear. Germline-derived CDR1 and CDR2 are DFQATT and SNEGSKA (reference sequence). The CDR3 contains 15 residues. The CDR3 here is CSAITWTDANYGYTF. The CDR3 coding sequence is TGTAGTGCTATCACGTGGACGGACGCTAACTATGGCTACACCTTC.

There are many counts of this clonotype. V usage is TRBV2 and J usage is TRBJ1-5; D gene uncertain. The V gene lost 2 bases and the J gene lost 3 bases, with 5 bases spanning the gap. The CDR3 contains 13 residues. The germline gives CDR1 SNHLY, CDR2 FYNNEI. The CDR3 spells CASSEIDNQPQHF. The CDR3 nucleotides are TGTGCCAGCAGTGAAATCGACAATCAGCCCCAGCATTTT.

The chain carries TRBV6-1 and TRBJ2-7; 11 positions agree with TRBD2. CDR3 length: 16 residues. With 8 bases clipped from V and 3 bases from J, the junction kept 12 bases outside the gene matches. Looked up from germline, CDR1 is MNHNS and CDR2 is SASEGT. In DNA, the CDR3 is TGTGCCAGCGGGTTTGTAGCTAGCGGGAGGTACTACGAGCAGTACTTC. This codes for CASGFVASGRYYEQYF.

Many counts were recorded for this clonotype. A single base separates this from a much larger clone, so it may be a read error. The rearrangement joins TRBV7-2 to TRBJ2-7; TRBD1 might be the D (6 bases). Germline CDR1 reads SGHTA; CDR2 reads FQGNSA. The CDR3 has 14 amino acids. The CDR3 DNA is TGTGCCAGCAGTTTAGTAGGGGGCTCCTACGAGCAGTACTTC. Amino acids: CASSLVGGSYEQYF. The full variable domain, its missing parts supplied by reference TRBV7-2 and TRBJ2-7, is GAGVSQSPSNKVTEKGKDVELRCDPISGHTALYWYRQSLGQGLEFLIYFQGNSAPDKSGLPSDRFSAERTGGSVSTLTIQRTQQEDSAVYLCASSLVGGSYEQYFGPGTRLTVT.

Ten or more counts support this clonotype. V gene TRBV4-1 combines with J gene TRBJ2-7, with D tentatively TRBD2 (6 bases). Per the germline V gene, CDR1 is MGHRA and CDR2 is YSYEKL. Trimming cost V 3 bases and J 3 bases, with 15 bases left between them. The CDR3 spans 15 residues. The DNA for the CDR3 is TGCGCCAGCAGCCACCCACCTGGGGGGAACTACGAGCAGTACTTC. Translating it yields CASSHPPGGNYEQYF.

This clonotype was found many times. This chain links TRBV6-1 with TRBJ2-7; no reliable D call. This CDR3 is 14 amino acids long. Between the trimmed V and J ends, which lost 10 bases and 4 bases, there was a span of 20 bases. From germline, CDR1 is MNHNS and CDR2 SASEGT. The DNA for the CDR3 is TGTGCCACCGACCCTTCGACGGGTGGATACGAGCAGTACTTC. This codes for CATDPSTGGYEQYF.

This clonotype has at least ten counts. The chain employs TRBV12-3 or TRBV12-4 and TRBJ1-5; TRBD1 matches at 8 bases. The CDR3 length is 15 residues. V dropped 6 bases and J dropped 3; count of bases not matched to a gene: 7. The CDR3 DNA is TGTGCCAGCAGACGTACACAGGGGGTCAATCAGCCCCAGCATTTT. Protein product: CASRRTQGVNQPQHF.

Concerning this clonotype itself: A much more abundant neighbour one base away suggests this may be a read error. V usage is TRBV12-3 or TRBV12-4 and J usage is TRBJ1-2; D gene ambiguous. CDR3 size: 13 residues. The CDR3 DNA is TGTGCCAGCAGTCTACTTATGCAGTATGGCTACATCTTC. This gives the protein CASSLLMQYGYIF.

This clonotype has at least ten counts. CDR3 in amino acids: CASSAGQTRYEQYF. The CDR3, as DNA: TGTGCCAGCAGCGCGGGACAGACAAGGTACGAGCAGTACTTC. The chain recombines TRBV7-9 with TRBJ2-7; perhaps TRBD1 as D (7 bases). Germline V lookup: CDR1 SEHNR, CDR2 FQNEAQ (reference sequence). Deletions cut 5 bases from V and 4 bases from J, with 15 bases between. The CDR3 runs to 14 residues.

This clonotype came up many times. V and J are TRBV12-3 or TRBV12-4 and TRBJ1-2; no definite D call. The length of the CDR3 is 14 residues. The ends were cut back, 1 base at V and 6 bases at J, with 12 bases in the middle. CDR3 bases: TGTGCCAGCAGTTTAGGGAGGAGGCTTAATGGCTACACCTTC. It codes for CASSLGRRLNGYTF.

At least ten counts were recorded for this clonotype. The gene calls are TRBV6-1 and TRBJ1-5; tentative D call: TRBD1 (6 bases). CDR3 size: 15 residues. V was pared by 4 bases and J by 8 bases, with 18 bases between. Germline assignment: CDR1 MNHNS and CDR2 SASEGT. The CDR3: CASSGGRGSMEPQHF. As DNA, the CDR3 is TGTGCCAGCAGTGGGGGCAGGGGTAGTATGGAGCCCCAGCATTTT.

This clonotype came up many times. The CDR3 region is CATVGTANTGELFF. The CDR3 region has the DNA TGTGCTACCGTAGGGACCGCTAACACCGGGGAGCTGTTTTTT. This chain joins TRBV12-5 and TRBJ2-2; D possibly uses TRBD1 or TRBD2 (5 bases each). From germline, CDR1 is LGHNT and CDR2 FRNRAP. V was shortened by 10 bases and J by 2 bases, with 14 bases between the two germline ends. This CDR3 spans 14 amino acids.

Ten or more counts support this clonotype. The rearrangement links TRBV9 to TRBJ2-5; 7 nucleotides match TRBD1. The junction had 9 bases not matched to a gene; V was cut back by 4 bases and J by 3 bases. Germline CDR1 and CDR2: SGDLS and YYNGEE. This CDR3 has 15 residues. In DNA, the CDR3 is TGTGCCAGCAGCACCTCGACAGGGCCAGAAGAGACCCAGTACTTC. Residues: CASSTSTGPEETQYF.

This clonotype was seen ten or more times. The V call is TRBV24-1, the J call TRBJ1-2, with D unclear. Germline V lookup: CDR1 KGHDR, CDR2 SFDVKD. The CDR3 is 12 amino acids. V was clipped by 0 bases and J by 10 bases, with 8 bases between them. DNA for the CDR3: TGTGCCACCAGTGATTTGCGTACAGCCTACACCTTC. Amino acid sequence: CATSDLRTAYTF.